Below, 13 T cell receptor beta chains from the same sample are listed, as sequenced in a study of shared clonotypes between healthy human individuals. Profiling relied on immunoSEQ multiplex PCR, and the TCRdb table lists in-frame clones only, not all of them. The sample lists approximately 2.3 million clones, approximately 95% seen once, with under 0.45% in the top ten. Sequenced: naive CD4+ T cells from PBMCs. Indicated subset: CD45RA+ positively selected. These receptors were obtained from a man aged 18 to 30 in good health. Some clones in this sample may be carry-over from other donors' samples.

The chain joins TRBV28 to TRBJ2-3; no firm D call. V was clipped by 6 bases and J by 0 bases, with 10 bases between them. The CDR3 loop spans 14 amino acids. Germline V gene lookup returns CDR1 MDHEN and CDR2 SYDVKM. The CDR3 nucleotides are TGTGCCAGCAGAAATTCCGGGAGCACAGATACGCAGTATTTT. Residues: CASRNSGSTDTQYF.

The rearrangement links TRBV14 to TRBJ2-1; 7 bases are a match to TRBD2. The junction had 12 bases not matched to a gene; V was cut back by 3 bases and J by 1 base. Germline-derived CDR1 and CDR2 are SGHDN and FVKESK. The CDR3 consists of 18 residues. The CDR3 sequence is CASSQGKLALISYNEQFF. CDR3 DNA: TGTGCCAGCAGCCAGGGCAAACTAGCGCTAATATCCTACAATGAGCAGTTCTTC.

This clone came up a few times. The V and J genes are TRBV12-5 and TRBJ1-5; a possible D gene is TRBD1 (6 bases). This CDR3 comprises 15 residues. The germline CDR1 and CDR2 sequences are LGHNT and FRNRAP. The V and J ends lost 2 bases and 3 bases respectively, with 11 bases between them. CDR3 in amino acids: CASGLWGAPNQPQHF. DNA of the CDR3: TGTGCTAGTGGTTTGTGGGGGGCCCCCAATCAGCCCCAGCATTTT.

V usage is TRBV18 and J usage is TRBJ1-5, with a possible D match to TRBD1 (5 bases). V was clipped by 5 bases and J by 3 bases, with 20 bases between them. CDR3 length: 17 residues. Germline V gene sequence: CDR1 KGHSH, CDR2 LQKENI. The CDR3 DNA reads TGTGCCAGCTCAGAGGGGACGGCAAATCCCCACAATCAGCCCCAGCATTTT. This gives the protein CASSEGTANPHNQPQHF.

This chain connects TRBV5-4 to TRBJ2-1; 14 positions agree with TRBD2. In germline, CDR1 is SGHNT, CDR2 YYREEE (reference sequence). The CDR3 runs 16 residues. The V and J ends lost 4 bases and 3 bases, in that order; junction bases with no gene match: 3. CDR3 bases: TGTGCCAGCAGCCCCGGGACTAGCGGGAGCTACAATGAGCAGTTCTTC. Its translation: CASSPGTSGSYNEQFF.

CDR3 nucleotides: TGTGCCAGCAGCTTTAGGAGGCACAGCACAGATACGCAGTATTTT. Amino acid sequence: CASSFRRHSTDTQYF. The chain carries TRBV7-2 and TRBJ2-3, with a weak D call TRBD2 (5 bases). Germline lookup yields CDR1 SGHTA and CDR2 FQGNSA. V shed 3 bases and J shed 0 bases, with 10 bases lying between them. The CDR3 is 15 residues long.

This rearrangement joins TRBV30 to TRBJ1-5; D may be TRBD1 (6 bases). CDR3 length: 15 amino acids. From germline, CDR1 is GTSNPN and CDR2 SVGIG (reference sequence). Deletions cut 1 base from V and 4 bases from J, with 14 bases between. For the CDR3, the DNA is TGTGCCTGGAGTGCCACGACAGGTCGGAATCAGCCCCAGCATTTT. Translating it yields CAWSATTGRNQPQHF.

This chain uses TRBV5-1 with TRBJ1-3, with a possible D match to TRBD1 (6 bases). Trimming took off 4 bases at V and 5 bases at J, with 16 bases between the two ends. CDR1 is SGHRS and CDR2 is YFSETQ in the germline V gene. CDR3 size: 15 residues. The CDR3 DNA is TGCGCCAGCAGCCCCGACGGGGGGGCCAGAAACACCATATATTTT. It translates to CASSPDGGARNTIYF.

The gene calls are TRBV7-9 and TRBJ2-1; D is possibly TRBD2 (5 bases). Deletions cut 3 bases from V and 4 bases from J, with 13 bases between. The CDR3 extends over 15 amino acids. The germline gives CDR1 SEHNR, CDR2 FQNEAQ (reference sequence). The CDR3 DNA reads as TGTGCCAGCAGCTTCAGGCGGGCTATTTACAATGAGCAGTTCTTC. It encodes CASSFRRAIYNEQFF.

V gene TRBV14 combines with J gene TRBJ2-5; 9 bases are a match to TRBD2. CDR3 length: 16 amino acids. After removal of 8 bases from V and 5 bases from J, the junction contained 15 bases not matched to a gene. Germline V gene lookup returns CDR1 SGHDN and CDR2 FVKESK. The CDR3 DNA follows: TGTGCCAGCTCCCCTTTAGCGGGAGAAAAGTTGGAGACCCAGTACTTC. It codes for CASSPLAGEKLETQYF.

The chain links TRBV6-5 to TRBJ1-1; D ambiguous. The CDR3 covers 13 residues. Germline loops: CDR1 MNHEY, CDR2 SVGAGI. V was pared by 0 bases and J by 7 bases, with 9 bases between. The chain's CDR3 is CASSYSRISEAFF. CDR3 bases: TGTGCCAGCAGTTACTCCAGGATAAGTGAAGCTTTCTTT.

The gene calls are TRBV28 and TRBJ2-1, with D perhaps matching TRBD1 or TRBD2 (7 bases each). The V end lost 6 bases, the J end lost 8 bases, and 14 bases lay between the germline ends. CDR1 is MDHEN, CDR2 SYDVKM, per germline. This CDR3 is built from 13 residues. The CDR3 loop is CASSPGGGHEQFF. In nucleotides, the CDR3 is TGTGCCAGCAGCCCAGGGGGGGGGCATGAGCAGTTCTTC.

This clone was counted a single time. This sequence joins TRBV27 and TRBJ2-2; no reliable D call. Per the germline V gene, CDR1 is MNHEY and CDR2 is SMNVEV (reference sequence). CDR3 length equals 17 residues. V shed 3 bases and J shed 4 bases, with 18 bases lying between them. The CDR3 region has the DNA TGTGCCAGCAGTTTTTCTCTCAAGGACGGTACCACCGGGGAGCTGTTTTTT. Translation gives CASSFSLKDGTTGELFF.